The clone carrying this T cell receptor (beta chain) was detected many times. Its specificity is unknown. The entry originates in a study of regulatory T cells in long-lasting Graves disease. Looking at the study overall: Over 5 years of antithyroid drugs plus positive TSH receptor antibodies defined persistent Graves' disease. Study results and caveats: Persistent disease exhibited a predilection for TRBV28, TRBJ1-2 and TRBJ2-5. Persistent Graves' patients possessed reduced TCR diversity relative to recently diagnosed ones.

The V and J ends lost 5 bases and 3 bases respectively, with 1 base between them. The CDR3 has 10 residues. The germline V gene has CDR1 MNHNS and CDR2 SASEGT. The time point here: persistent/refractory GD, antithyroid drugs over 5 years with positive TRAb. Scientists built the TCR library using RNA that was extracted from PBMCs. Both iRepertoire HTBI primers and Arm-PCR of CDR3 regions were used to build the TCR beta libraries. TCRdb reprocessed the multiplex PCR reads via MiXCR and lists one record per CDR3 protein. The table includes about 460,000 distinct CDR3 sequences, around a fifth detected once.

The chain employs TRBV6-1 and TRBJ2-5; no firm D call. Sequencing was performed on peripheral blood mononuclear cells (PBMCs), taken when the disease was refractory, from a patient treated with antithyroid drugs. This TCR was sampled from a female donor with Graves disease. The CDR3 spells CASSKETQYF. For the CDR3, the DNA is TGTGCCAGCAGTAAAGAGACCCAGTACTTC.